The T cell receptor (beta chain) under discussion was sequenced for a study of cytomegalovirus exposure and HLA in healthy donors. Study results and limitations: Researchers catalogued some 160 TCR beta chains as cytomegalovirus-associated.

Primers included in the PCR were 60 Vbeta and 13 Jbeta primers. The method was immunoSEQ multiplex PCR; TCRdb's version includes in-frame clones alone and lacks a portion of them. The data contain under 200,000 clones, around 79% of them seen just once; the ten biggest clones take up 3.5% to 5%. To note about this clone: Antigen: not known.

The J segment lost 0 bases and the V segment lost 4 bases, leaving 2 bases of the junction unmatched. Germline V CDR1 and CDR2: SNHLY, FYNNEI. The CDR3 spans 14 residues. The clonotype originates from a woman younger than 45 in good health and CMV-seropositive. The V and J genes are TRBV2 and TRBJ1-1, with 7 bases identical to TRBD1. The sample taken for sequencing was PBMCs. This CDR3 reads CASSGDSMNTEAFF. Written as DNA, the CDR3 is TGTGCCAGCAGTGGGGACAGCATGAACACTGAAGCTTTCTTT.